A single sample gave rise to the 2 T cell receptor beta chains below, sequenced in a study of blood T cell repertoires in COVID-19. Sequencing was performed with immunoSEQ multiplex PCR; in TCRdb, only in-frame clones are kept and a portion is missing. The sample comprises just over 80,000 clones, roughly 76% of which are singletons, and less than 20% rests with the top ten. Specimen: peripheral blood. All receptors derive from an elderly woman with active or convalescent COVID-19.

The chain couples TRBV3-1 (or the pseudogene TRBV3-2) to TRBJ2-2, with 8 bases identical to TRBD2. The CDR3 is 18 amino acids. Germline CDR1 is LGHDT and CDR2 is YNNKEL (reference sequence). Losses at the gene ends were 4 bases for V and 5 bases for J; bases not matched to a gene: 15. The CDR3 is CASSLVKPGLGGTGELFF. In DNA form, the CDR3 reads TGTGCCAGCAGCCTTGTGAAACCGGGACTAGGAGGGACCGGGGAGCTGTTTTTT.

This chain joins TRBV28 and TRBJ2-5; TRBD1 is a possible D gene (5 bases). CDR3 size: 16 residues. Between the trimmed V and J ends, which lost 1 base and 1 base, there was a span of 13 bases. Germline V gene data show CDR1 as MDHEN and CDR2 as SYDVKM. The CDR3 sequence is CASSLSAGISQETQYF. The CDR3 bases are TGTGCCAGCAGTTTATCGGCAGGGATCTCCCAAGAGACCCAGTACTTC. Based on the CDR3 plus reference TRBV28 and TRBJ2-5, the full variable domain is DVKVTQSSRYLVKRTGEKVFLECVQDMDHENMFWYRQDPGLGLRLIYFSYDVKMKEKGDIPEGYSVSREKKERFSLILESASTNQTSMYLCASSLSAGISQETQYFGPGTRLLVL.